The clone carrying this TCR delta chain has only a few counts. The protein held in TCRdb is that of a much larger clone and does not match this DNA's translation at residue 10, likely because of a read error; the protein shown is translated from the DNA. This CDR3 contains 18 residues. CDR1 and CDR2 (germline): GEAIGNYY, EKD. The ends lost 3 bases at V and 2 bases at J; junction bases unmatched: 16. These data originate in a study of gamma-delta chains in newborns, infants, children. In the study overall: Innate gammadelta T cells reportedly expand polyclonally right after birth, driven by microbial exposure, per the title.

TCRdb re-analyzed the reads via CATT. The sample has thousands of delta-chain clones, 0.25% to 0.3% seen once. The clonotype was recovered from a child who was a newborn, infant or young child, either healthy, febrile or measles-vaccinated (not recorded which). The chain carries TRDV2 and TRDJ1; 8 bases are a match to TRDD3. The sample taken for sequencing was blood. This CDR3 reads CACDAGVHYGGITDKLIF. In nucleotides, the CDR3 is TGTGCCTGTGACGCCGGGGTACATTACGGGGGGATAACCGATAAACTCATCTTT.